This is a list of T cell receptor beta chains from one sample in a study of human T cells and chemical hapten exposure. TCRdb called the RACE reads again in MiXCR, with one record for every CDR3 protein. The data hold around 380,000 distinct CDR3 sequences, with around 4.8% observed a single time. Sequenced here: whole blood, sampled in connection with sensitization to the hapten diphenylcyclopropenone (DPC). These receptors were collected from a woman aged 50 to 60 with alopecia areata. Some clones in this sample may be carry-over from other donors' samples. Both conserved end residues are part of each CDR3. The D gene is left open where the match is weak. Where a row states a size, it is once, few, many or the class of an expanded clone; other rows omit it.

>TRBJ2-5|few|-|TRBV7-2
TGTGCCAGCTGGTCGGGCCCAGAGACCCAGTACTTC
CASWSGPETQYF
>TRBJ2-3|-|TRBD2|TRBV6-5
TGTGCCAGCAGTTCTACTAGCGGGAGAACAGATACGCAGTATTTT
CASSSTSGRTDTQYF
>TRBJ2-5|few|-|TRBV3-1
TGTGCCAGCAGCCAAAACAGGGGGGGTGAGACCCAGTACTTC
CASSQNRGGETQYF
>TRBJ2-7|many|TRBD1|TRBV12-3/TRBV12-4
TGTGCCAGCAGCGTAGGGACAGTGAACCCCTACGAGCAGTACTTC
CASSVGTVNPYEQYF
>TRBJ2-3|many|TRBD2|TRBV20-1
TGCAGTGCTAGAGTTTGGCTAGCGGGAAAAGATACGCAGTATTTT
CSARVWLAGKDTQYF
>TRBJ2-7|few|-|TRBV28
TGTGCCAGCAGTTTTCGGGGAGCCAGGTCGGGGGAGCAGTACTTC
CASSFRGARSGEQYF
>TRBJ1-1|many|-|TRBV7-6
TGTGCCAGCAGCTTATACTTGAACACTGAAGCTTTCTTT
CASSLYLNTEAFF
>TRBJ2-6|few|-|TRBV15
TGTGCCACCTGGGCAGGGGATATCGCTGGGGCCAACGTCCTGACTTTC
CATWAGDIAGANVLTF
>TRBJ2-3|-|-|TRBV7-6
TGTGCCAGCAGCTTAGGGACTACTCTCAAAGATACGCAGTATTTT
CASSLGTTLKDTQYF
>TRBJ2-5|-|-|TRBV12-3/TRBV12-4
TGTGCCAGCAGTTTAACCCCCGTGAAGACCCAGTACTTC
CASSLTPVKTQYF
>TRBJ2-1|many|TRBD1|TRBV18
TGTGCCAGCTCTAAAAGGGAGGGGACAGGGTCCTACAATGAGCAGTTCTTC
CASSKREGTGSYNEQFF
>TRBJ1-2|many|-|TRBV7-2
TGTGCCAGCAGCCAGGCGGCAGCATATGGCTACACCTTC
CASSQAAAYGYTF